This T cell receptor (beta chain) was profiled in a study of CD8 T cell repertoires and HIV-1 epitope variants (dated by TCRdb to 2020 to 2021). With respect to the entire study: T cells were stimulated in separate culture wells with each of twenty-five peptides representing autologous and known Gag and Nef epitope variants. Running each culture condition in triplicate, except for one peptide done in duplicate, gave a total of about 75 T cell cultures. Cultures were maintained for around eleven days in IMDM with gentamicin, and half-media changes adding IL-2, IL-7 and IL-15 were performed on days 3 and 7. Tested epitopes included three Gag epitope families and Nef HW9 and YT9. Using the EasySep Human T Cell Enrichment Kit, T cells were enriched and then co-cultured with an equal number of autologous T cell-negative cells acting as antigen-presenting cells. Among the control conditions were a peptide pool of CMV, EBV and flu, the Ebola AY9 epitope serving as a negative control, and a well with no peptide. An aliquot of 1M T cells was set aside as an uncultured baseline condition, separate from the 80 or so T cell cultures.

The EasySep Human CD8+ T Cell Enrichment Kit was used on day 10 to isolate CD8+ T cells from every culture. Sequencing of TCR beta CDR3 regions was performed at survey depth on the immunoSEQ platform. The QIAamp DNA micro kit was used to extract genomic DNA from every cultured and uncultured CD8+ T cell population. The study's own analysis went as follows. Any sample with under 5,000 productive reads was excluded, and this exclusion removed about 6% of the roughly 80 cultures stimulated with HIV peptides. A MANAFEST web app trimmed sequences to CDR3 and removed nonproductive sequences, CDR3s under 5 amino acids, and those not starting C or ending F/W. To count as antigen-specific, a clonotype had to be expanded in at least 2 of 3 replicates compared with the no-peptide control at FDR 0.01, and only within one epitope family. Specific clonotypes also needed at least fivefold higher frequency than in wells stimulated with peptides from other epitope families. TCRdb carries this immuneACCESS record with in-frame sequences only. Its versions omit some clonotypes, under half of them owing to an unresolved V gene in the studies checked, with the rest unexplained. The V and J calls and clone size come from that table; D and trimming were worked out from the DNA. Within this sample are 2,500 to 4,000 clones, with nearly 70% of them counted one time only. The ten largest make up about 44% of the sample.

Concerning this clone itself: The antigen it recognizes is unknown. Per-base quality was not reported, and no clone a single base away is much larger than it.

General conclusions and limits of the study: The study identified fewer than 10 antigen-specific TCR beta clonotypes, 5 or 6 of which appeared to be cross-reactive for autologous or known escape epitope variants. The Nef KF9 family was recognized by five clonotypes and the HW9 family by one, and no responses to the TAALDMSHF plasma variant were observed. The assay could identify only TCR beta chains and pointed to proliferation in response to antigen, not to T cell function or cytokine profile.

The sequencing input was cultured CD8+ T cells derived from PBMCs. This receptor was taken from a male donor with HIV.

The CDR3 loop reads CASSEQGEQYF. In nucleotide form, the sequence is TGTGCCAGCAGCGAGCAGGGCGAGCAGTACTTC. The receptor chain draws on TRBV5-6 and TRBJ2-7, with a weak D call of TRBD1 (5 bases match). From its cysteine to its phenylalanine, the CDR3 spans 11 amino acids. The DNA shown is the 33-base CDR3, in frame from base 1. Trimming takes 4 bases from V and 6 bases from J, and the germline ends sit 8 bases apart. Per the germline V gene, SGHDT is the CDR1 and YYEEEE is the CDR2. The full variable domain, with segments outside the CDR3 supplied by the reference TRBV5-6 and TRBJ2-7 proteins, appears as DAGVTQSPTHLIKTRGQQVTLRCSPKSGHDTVSWYQQALGQGPQFIFQYYEEEERQRGNFPDRFSGHQFPNYSSELNVNALLLGDSALYLCASSEQGEQYFGPGTRLTVT.